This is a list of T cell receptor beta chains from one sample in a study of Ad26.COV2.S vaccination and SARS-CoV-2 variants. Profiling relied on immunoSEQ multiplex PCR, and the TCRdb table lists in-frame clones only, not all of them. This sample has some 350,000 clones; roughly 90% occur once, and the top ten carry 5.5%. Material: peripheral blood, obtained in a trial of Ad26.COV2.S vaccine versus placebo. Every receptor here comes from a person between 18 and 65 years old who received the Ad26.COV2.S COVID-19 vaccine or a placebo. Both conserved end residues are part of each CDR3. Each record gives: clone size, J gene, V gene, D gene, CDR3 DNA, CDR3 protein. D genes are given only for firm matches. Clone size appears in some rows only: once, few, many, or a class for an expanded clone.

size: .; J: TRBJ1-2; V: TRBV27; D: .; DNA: TGTGCCAGCAGTTTATCTCCTCGTTCAGCTCCCTATGGCTACACCTTC; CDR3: CASSLSPRSAPYGYTF
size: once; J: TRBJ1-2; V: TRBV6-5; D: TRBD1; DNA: TGTGCCAGCAGGGACCGGGACAGGAGTAACTATGGCTACACCTTC; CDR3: CASRDRDRSNYGYTF
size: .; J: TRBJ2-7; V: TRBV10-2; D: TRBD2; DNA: TGCGCCAGCAGTGATGGGCGGGGGGTCTACGAGCAGTACTTC; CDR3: CASSDGRGVYEQYF
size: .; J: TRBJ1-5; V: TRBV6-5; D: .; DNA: TGTGCCAGCAGTTATATGCAGTTCGGACAGCCCCAGCATTTT; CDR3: CASSYMQFGQPQHF
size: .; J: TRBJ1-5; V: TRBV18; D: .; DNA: TGTGCCAGCTCAGACACGGGACCCAATCAGCCCCAGCATTTT; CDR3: CASSDTGPNQPQHF
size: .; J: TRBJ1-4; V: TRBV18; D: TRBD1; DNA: TGTGCCAGCTCACCAGCTCAGGGGGCCAAACTGTTTTTT; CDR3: CASSPAQGAKLFF
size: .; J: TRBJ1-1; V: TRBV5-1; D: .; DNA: TGCGCCAGCAGAGAGACCTTGAACACTGAAGCTTTCTTT; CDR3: CASRETLNTEAFF
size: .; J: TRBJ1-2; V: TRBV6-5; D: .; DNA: TGTGCCAGCAGTTACAGGGTACCTGGCTACACCTTC; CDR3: CASSYRVPGYTF
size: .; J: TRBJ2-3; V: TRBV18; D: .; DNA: TGTGCCAGCTCACCAAGCACAGATACGCAGTATTTT; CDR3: CASSPSTDTQYF
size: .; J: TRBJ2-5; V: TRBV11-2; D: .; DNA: TGTGCCAGCAGCTTAGCGGGATCGGAGCAAGAGACCCAGTACTTC; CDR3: CASSLAGSEQETQYF
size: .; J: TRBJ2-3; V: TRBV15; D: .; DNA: TGTGCCACCAGCAGTAGGAGAAGTGGACTGAGGAGCACAGATACGCAGTATTTT; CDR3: CATSSRRSGLRSTDTQYF
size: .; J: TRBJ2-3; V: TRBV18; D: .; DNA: TGTGCCAGCTCACCACCAGCAATAAGTGAGGGAGATTGGACAGATACGCAGTATTTT; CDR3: CASSPPAISEGDWTDTQYF
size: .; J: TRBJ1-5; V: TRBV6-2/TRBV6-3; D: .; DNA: TGTGCCAGCAGTTACGGGGGACGTCAGCCCCAGCATTTT; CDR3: CASSYGGRQPQHF
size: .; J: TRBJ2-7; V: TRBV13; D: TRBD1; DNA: TGTGCCAGCAGCGGGGGCGGACAGGTTCCCTACGAGCAGTACTTC; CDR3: CASSGGGQVPYEQYF
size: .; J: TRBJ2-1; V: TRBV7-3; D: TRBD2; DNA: TGTGCCAGCGGCTTAGACGGGACTAGCGGGAACAATGAGCAGTTCTTC; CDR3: CASGLDGTSGNNEQFF
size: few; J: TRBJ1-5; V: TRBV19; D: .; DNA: TGTGCCAGTAGTGTCCGGGACTCCTATAGCAATCAGCCCCAGCATTTT; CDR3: CASSVRDSYSNQPQHF
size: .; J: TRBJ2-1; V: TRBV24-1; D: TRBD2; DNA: TGTGCCACCAGTGATTCCGGGGGGATCTACAATGAGCAGTTCTTC; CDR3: CATSDSGGIYNEQFF
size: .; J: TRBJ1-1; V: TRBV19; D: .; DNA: TGTGCCAGTATAGACAGCCCAATGAACACTGAAGCTTTCTTT; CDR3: CASIDSPMNTEAFF
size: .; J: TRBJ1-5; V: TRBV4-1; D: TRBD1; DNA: TGCGCCAGCAGCCAAGTCGGACAGGGGGGTTTGCCCCAGCATTTT; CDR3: CASSQVGQGGLPQHF
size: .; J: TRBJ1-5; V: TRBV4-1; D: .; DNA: TGCGCCAGCAGCCAAGATCCGGGCCACCTCCAGCCCCAGCATTTT; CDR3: CASSQDPGHLQPQHF
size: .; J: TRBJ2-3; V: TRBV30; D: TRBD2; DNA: TGTGCCTGGAGTGTGGTAGCGGGAGTTACCACAGATACGCAGTATTTT; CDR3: CAWSVVAGVTTDTQYF
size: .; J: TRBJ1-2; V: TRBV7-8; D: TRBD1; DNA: TGTGCCAGCAGCTCCCGGACAGGGGGCGAGTATGGCTACACCTTC; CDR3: CASSSRTGGEYGYTF
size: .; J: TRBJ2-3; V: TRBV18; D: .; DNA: TGTGCCAGCTCAGCGACTGGTCTCCCCGGAGATACGCAGTATTTT; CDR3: CASSATGLPGDTQYF
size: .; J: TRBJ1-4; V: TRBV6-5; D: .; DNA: TGTGCCAGCAGTTACGGGGCAGGGAATGAAAAACTGTTTTTT; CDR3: CASSYGAGNEKLFF
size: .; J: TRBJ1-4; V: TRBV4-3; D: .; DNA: TGCGCCAGCAGCCCCCGCCTTGCAACTAATGAAAAACTGTTTTTT; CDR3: CASSPRLATNEKLFF
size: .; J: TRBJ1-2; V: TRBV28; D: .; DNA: TGTGCCAGCAGTCTCCCCGGCGGGGCGAATGGCTACACCTTC; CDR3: CASSLPGGANGYTF
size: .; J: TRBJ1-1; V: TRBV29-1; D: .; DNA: TGCAGCGTGTCGAGAGGGGTTTCGGGCACTGAAGCTTTCTTT; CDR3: CSVSRGVSGTEAFF
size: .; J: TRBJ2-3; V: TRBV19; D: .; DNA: TGTGCCAGTAGTGGGGCTAGAACCCTACAAGGCACAGATACGCAGTATTTT; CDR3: CASSGARTLQGTDTQYF
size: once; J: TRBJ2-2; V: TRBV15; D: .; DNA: TGTGCCACCGCTAACGGGGGCGAGCCGAACACCGGGGAGCTGTTTTTT; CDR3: CATANGGEPNTGELFF
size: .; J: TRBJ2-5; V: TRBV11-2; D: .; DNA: TGTGCCAGCAGCTTCTCAGGGGCCGCACAAGAGACCCAGTACTTC; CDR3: CASSFSGAAQETQYF
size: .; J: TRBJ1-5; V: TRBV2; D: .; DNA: TGTGCCAGCAGTTTCATAGGTAGCGTCAATCAGCCCCAGCATTTT; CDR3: CASSFIGSVNQPQHF
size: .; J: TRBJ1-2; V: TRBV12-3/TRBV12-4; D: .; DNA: TGTGCCAGCGGTTCCCACCCTAACTATGGCTACACCTTC; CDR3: CASGSHPNYGYTF
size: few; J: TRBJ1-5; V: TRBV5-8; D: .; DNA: TGTGCCAGCAGTTATGTGATAGGGGCGTATAGCAATCAGCCCCAGCATTTT; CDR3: CASSYVIGAYSNQPQHF
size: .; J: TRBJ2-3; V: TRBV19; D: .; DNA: TGTGCCAGTAGGCCTCCGGGACCGATCACAGATACGCAGTATTTT; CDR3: CASRPPGPITDTQYF
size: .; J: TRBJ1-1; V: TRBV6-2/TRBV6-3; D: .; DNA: TGTGCCAGCAGTGACAGGCCGAACACTGAAGCTTTCTTT; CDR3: CASSDRPNTEAFF
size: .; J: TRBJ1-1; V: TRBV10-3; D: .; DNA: TGTGCCATCAGTGTCGGATCCTTTGAAGCTTTCTTT; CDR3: CAISVGSFEAFF
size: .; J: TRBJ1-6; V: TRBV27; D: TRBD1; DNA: TGTGCCAGCAGTTGGGGGGACAGGACTTCACCCCTCCACTTT; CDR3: CASSWGDRTSPLHF
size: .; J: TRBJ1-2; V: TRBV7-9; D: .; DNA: TGTGCCAGCAGCTTAGCGCAGGGGCAAGACAGTGGCTACACCTTC; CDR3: CASSLAQGQDSGYTF
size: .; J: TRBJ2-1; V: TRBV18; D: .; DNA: TGTGCCAGCTCCGGATTCCTCTCCTACAATGAGCAGTTCTTC; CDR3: CASSGFLSYNEQFF
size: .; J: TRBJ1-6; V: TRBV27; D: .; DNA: TGTGCCAGCAGTTTAAACCCAGGGAGTGGGAATTCACCCCTCCACTTT; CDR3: CASSLNPGSGNSPLHF
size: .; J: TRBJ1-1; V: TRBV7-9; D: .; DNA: TGTGCCAGCAAGTTCCAGGGGATGGGAAACACTGAAGCTTTCTTT; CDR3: CASKFQGMGNTEAFF
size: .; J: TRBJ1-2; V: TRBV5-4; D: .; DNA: TGTGCCAGCAGTTGGACACAAGGGGATGGCTACACCTTC; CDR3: CASSWTQGDGYTF
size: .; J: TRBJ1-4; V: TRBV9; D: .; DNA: TGTGCCAGCAGCGTAGTGCCTAATGAAAAACTGTTTTTT; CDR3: CASSVVPNEKLFF
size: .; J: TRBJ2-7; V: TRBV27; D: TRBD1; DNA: TGTGCCAGCAGTTTATGGTTAGCGGGACAGGGGAAATACGAGCAGTACTTC; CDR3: CASSLWLAGQGKYEQYF
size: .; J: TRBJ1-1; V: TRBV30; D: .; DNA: TGTGCCTGGAATAGGGTCAGGAGGACTGAAGCTTTCTTT; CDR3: CAWNRVRRTEAFF
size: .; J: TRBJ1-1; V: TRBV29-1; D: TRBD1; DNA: TGCAGCGTTGCCGGGACAGGGGAGAAGGACACTGAAGCTTTCTTT; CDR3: CSVAGTGEKDTEAFF
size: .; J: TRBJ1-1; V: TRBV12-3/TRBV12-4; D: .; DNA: TGTGCCAGCAGTTATCAGGTATACACTGAAGCTTTCTTT; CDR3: CASSYQVYTEAFF
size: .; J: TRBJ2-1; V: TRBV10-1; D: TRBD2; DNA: TGCGCCAGCAGTGCCAGCGGGGGGATCAATGAGCAGTTCTTC; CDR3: CASSASGGINEQFF
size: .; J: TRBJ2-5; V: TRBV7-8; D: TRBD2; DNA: TGTGCCAGCAGACTTTTTGCGGGAGGGAGGGAGACCCAGTACTTC; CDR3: CASRLFAGGRETQYF
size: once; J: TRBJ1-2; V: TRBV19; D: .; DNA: TGTGCCAGTAGTATCGGGCTCCGTAACTATGGCTACACCTTC; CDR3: CASSIGLRNYGYTF
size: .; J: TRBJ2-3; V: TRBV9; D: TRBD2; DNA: TGTGCCAGCAGCGTAGGGCGGGGGGGCCCGGATACGCAGTATTTT; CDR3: CASSVGRGGPDTQYF
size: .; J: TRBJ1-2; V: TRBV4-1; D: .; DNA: TGCGCCAGCAGCCAAGACCCTAACTATGGCTACACCTTC; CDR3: CASSQDPNYGYTF
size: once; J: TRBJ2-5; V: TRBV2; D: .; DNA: TGTGCCAGCAGTGACACAGGGTCCCCCGCAGAGACCCAGTACTTC; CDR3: CASSDTGSPAETQYF
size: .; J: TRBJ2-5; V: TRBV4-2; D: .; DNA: TGTGCCAGCAGCGGGTCGGAGACCCAGTACTTC; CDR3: CASSGSETQYF
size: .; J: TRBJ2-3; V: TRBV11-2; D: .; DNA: TGTGCCAGCAGCTTAAGTCGGGGGACAGATACGCAGTATTTT; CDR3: CASSLSRGTDTQYF
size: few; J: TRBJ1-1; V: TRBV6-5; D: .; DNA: TGTGCCAGCAGTTACAACGCAGGGCGGAAGGCTGAAGCTTTCTTT; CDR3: CASSYNAGRKAEAFF
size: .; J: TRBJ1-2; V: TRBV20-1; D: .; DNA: TGCAGTGCTAGGGGAACAGACTACACCTTC; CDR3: CSARGTDYTF